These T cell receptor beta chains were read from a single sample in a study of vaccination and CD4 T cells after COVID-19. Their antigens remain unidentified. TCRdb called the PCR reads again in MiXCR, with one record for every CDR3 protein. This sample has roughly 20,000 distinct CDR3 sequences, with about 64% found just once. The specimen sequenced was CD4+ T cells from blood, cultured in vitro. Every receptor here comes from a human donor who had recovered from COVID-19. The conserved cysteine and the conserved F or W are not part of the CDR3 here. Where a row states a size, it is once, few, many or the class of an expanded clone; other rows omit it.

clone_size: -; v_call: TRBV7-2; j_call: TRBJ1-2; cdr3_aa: ASSLQGTNYGYT
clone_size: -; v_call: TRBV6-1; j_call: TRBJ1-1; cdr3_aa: ASKPSGTGILNTEAF
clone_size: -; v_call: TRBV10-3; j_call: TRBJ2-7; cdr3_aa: AISASSGLAGVSYEQY
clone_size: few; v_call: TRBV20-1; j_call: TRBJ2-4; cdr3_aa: SAPRGGGLNIQY
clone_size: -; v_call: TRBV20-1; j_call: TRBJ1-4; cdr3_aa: SASGERTWYEKLF
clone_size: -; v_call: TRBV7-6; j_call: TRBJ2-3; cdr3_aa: ASSLAGSTDTQY
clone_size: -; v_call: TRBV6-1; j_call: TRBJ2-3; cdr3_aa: ASRTGTSPTDTQY
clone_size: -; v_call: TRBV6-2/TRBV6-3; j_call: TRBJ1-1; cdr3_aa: ASRLQGRNTEAF
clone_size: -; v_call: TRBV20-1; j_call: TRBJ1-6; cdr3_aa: SAREGSTSGSPLH
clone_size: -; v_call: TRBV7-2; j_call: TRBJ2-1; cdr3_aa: ASSLSGSLGNEQF
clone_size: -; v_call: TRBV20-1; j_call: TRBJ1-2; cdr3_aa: SATLRESGYT
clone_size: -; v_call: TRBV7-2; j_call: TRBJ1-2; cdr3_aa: ASSTTQGYGYT
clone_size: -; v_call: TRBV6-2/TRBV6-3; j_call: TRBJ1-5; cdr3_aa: ASSYSHSNQPQH
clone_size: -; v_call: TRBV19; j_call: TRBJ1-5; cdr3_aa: ASSILRQPQH
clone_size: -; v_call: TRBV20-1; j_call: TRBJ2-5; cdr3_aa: SAQREGPWETQY
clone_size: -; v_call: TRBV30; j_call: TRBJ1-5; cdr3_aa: AWSVGGFYIRSHGNQPQH
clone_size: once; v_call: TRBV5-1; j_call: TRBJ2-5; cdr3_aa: ASSFREGGETQY
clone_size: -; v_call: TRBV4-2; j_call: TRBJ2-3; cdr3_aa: ASSQDPPDTQY
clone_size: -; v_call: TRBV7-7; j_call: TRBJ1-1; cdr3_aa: ASSLGPGQTAF
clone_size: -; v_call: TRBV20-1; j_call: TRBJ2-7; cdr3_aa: SASPSGVTKQY
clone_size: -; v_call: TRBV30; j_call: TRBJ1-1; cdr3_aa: AWSGTGGVDTEAF
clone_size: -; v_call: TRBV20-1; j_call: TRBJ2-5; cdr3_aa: SALGLVRETQY
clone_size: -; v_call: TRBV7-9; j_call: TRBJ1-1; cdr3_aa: ASSLTDNTEAF
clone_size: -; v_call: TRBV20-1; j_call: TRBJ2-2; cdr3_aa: SARDSDRGTGELF
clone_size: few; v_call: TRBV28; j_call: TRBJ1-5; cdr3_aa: ASIFSRVGNQPQH
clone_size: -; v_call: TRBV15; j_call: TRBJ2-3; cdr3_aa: ATSKFPGTSGTDTQY